The 6 T cell receptor beta chains listed next were all sequenced from one sample in a study of blood T cell repertoires in COVID-19. Produced via immunoSEQ multiplex PCR; TCRdb's table is partial and in-frame only. The sample has 200,000 to 250,000 clones; approximately 84% are singletons. Sequenced sample: PBMCs or T cells enriched from blood (not recorded which). The receptors derive from a man in his forties or fifties who had recovered from COVID-19.

With regard to this clone: At one boundary the junction diverges from the germline segment, which might be a read error. V gene TRBV19 combines with J gene TRBJ1-5, with 9 bases lining up with TRBD1. This CDR3 has 21 amino acids. The germline gives CDR1 LNHDA, CDR2 SQIVND (reference sequence). The CDR3 spells CASSRPGIRGTGYGSDQSQHF. The CDR3 DNA sequence: TGTGCCAGTAGTAGACCCGGAATTCGGGGGACAGGGTATGGGTCGGATCAGTCCCAGCATTTT.

The V and J genes are TRBV18 and TRBJ2-7; D is ambiguous. CDR3 length: 14 residues. Germline lookup yields CDR1 KGHSH and CDR2 LQKENI. Trimming stripped 1 base from V and 3 bases from J, with 10 bases between. In nucleotides, the CDR3 is TGTGCCAGCTCACCACTGTCGGAGTACTACGAGCAGTACTTC. This sequence encodes CASSPLSEYYEQYF.

The V and J genes are TRBV6-5 and TRBJ1-2; the D gene is possibly TRBD1 (6 bases). The CDR3 totals 14 residues. V was pared by 6 bases and J by 4 bases, with 15 bases between. Germline V gene sequence: CDR1 MNHEY, CDR2 SVGAGI. The chain's CDR3 is CASSPPPGVYGYTF. CDR3 coding DNA: TGTGCCAGCAGCCCCCCGCCAGGGGTCTATGGCTACACCTTC.

This chain links TRBV11-2 with TRBJ2-5, with a tentative D call TRBD1 (5 bases). V was shortened by 5 bases and J by 1 base, with 17 bases between the two germline ends. Looked up from germline, CDR1 is SGHAT and CDR2 is FQNNGV. This CDR3 has 16 residues. The CDR3 here is CASSPQGLLGQETQYF. The CDR3 region has the DNA TGTGCCAGCAGCCCGCAGGGTCTATTGGGCCAAGAGACCCAGTACTTC.

The chain links TRBV28 to TRBJ2-7, with D perhaps matching TRBD2 (5 bases). Per the germline V gene, CDR1 is MDHEN and CDR2 is SYDVKM. This CDR3 region has 13 residues. V was cut by 2 bases and J by 3 bases, with 8 bases left in between. CDR3 sequence: CASSLLGLYEQYF. The CDR3 nucleotides read TGTGCCAGCAGTTTACTAGGACTCTACGAGCAGTACTTC.

This chain connects TRBV29-1 to TRBJ1-4; 11 bases map to TRBD1. The trim removed 7 bases at V and 5 bases at J, leaving 3 bases unmatched. There are 13 residues in the CDR3. The V gene's germline CDR1 is SQVTM and CDR2 ANQGSEA. For the CDR3, the DNA is TGCAGCGCCGGACAGGGGGCAAATGAAAAACTGTTTTTT. It yields the protein CSAGQGANEKLFF.